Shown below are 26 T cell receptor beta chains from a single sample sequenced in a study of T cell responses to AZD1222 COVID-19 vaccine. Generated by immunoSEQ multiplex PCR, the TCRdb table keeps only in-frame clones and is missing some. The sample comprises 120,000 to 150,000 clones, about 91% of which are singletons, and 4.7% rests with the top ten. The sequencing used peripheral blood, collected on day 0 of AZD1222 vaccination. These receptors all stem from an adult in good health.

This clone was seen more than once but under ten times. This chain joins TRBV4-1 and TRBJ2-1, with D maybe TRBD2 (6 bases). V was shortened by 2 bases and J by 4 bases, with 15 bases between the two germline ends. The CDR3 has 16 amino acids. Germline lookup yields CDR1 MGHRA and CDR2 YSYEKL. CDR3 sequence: CASSQPASAYYNEQFF. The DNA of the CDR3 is TGCGCCAGCAGCCAACCGGCTAGCGCGTATTACAATGAGCAGTTCTTC.

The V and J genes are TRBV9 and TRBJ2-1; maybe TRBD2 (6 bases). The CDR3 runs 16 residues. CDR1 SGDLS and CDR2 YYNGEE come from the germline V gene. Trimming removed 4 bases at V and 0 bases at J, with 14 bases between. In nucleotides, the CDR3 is TGTGCCAGCAGCCTGACCGTAGCGGCCTCCTACAATGAGCAGTTCTTC. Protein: CASSLTVAASYNEQFF. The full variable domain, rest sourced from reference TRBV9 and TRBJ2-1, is DSGVTQTPKHLITATGQRVTLRCSPRSGDLSVYWYQQSLDQGLQFLIQYYNGEERAKGNILERFSAQQFPDLHSELNLSSLELGDSALYFCASSLTVAASYNEQFFGPGTRLTVL.

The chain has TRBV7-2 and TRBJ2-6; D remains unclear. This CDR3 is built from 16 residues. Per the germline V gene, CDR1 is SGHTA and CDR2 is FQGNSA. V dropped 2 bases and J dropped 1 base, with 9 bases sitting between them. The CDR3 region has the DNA TGTGCCAGCAGCTTAACCCCGGTGTCTGGGGCCAACGTCCTGACTTTC. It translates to CASSLTPVSGANVLTF.

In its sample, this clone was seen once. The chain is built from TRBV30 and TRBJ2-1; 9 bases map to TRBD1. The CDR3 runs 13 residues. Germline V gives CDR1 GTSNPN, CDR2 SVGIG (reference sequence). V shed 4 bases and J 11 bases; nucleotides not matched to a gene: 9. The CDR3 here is CAWNSRDREKQFF. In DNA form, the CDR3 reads TGTGCCTGGAACAGCCGGGACAGGGAAAAGCAGTTCTTC.

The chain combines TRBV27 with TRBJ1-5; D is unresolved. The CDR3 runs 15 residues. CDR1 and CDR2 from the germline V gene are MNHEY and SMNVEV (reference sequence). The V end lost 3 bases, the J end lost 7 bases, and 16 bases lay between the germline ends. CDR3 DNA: TGTGCCAGCAGTTTGGCCTCGGGTGCCAGGCAGCCCCAGCATTTT. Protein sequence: CASSLASGARQPQHF.

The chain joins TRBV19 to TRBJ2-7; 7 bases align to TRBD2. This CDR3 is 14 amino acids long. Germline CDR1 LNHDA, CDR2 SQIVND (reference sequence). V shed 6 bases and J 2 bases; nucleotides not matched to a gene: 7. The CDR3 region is CASRGLAGPYEQYF. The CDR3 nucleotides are TGTGCCAGTAGAGGGTTAGCGGGTCCCTACGAGCAGTACTTC.

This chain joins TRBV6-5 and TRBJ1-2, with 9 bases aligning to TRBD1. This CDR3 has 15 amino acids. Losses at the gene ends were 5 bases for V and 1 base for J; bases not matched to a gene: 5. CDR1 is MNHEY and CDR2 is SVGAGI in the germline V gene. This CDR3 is CASSRQGVDNYGYTF. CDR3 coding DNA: TGTGCCAGCAGTCGACAGGGGGTCGATAACTATGGCTACACCTTC.

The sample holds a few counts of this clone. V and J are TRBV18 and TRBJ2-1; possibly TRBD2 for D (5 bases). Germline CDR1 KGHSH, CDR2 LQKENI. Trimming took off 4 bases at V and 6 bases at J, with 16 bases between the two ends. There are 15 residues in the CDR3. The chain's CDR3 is CASSLGRTGSNEQFF. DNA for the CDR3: TGTGCCAGCTCACTCGGACGGACTGGAAGCAATGAGCAGTTCTTC.

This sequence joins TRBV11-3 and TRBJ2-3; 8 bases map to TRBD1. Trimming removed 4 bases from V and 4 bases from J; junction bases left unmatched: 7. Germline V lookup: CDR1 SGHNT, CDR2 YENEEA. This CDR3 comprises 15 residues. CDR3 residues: CASSSGLQGADTQYF. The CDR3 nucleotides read TGTGCCAGCAGCTCCGGGCTACAGGGGGCAGATACGCAGTATTTT.

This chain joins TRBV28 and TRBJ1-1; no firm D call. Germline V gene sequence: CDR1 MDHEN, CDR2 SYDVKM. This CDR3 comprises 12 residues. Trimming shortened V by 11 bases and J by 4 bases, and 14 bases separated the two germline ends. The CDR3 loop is CAGTTHGTEAFF. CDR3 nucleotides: TGTGCCGGAACCACCCATGGCACTGAAGCTTTCTTT.

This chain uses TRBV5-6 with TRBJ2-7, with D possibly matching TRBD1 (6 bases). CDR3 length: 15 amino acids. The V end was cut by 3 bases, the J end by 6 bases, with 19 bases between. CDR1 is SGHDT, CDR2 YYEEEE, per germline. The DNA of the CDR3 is TGTGCCAGCAGCTATCTTGAACAGGGCAGGGGCGAGCAGTACTTC. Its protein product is CASSYLEQGRGEQYF.

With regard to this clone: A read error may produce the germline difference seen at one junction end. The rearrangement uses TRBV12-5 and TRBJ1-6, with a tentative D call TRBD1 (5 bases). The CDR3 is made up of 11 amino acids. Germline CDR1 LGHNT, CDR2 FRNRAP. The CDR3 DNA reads TGTGCTAGTGGTTTGGGGGGGGACGTCTACTTT. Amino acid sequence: CASGLGGDVYF.

CDR3 sequence: CASSGISTSYEQYF. The CDR3 DNA reads as TGCGCCAGCAGTGGAATTAGCACCTCCTACGAGCAGTACTTC. The V gene is TRBV10-2, the J gene TRBJ2-7; D is unclear. CDR3 length equals 14 residues. Deletions cut 4 bases from V and 0 bases from J, with 10 bases between. The germline V gene has CDR1 WSHSY and CDR2 SAAADI.

The DNA of the CDR3 is TGTGCCAGCAGCTTCCGCCGGGAGATGGCAGAAAAGGGCGGGGAGCTGTTTTTT. Its protein product is CASSFRREMAEKGGELFF. The chain carries TRBV7-8 and TRBJ2-2; possibly TRBD2 for D (6 bases). This CDR3 comprises 18 residues. Germline assignment: CDR1 SGHVS and CDR2 FQNEAQ. V shed 3 bases and J shed 7 bases, with 24 bases lying between them.

The DNA of the CDR3 is TGTGCCAGTAGGTGGACAGGGGGCTTGGACACCATATATTTT. Protein: CASRWTGGLDTIYF. J is TRBJ1-3 and V is TRBV19; 11 nucleotides agree with TRBD1. With 6 bases clipped from V and 8 bases from J, the junction kept 6 bases outside the gene matches. The germline CDR1 and CDR2 sequences are LNHDA and SQIVND (reference sequence). The CDR3 spans 14 residues. Combining the CDR3 with reference TRBV19 and TRBJ1-3 gives the whole variable domain DGGITQSPKYLFRKEGQNVTLSCEQNLNHDAMYWYRQDPGQGLRLIYYSQIVNDFQKGDIAEGYSVSREKKESFPLTVTSAQKNPTAFYLCASRWTGGLDTIYFGEGSWLTVV.

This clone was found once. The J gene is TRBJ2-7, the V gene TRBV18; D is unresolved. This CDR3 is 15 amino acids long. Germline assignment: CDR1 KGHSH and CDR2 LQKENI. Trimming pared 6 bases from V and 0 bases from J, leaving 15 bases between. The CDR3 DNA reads TGTGCCAGCTCTCGCAGCAGTGATAGCTCCTACGAGCAGTACTTC. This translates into CASSRSSDSSYEQYF.

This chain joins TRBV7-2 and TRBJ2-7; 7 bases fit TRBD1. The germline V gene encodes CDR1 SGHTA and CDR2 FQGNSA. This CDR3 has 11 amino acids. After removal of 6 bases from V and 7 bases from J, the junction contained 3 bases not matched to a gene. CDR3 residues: CASRGQLEQYF. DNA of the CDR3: TGTGCCAGCAGGGGACAGTTGGAGCAGTACTTC.

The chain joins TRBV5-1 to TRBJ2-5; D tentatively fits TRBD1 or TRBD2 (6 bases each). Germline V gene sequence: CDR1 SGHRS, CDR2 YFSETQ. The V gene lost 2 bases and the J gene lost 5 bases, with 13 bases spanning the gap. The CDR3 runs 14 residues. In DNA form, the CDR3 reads TGCGCCAGCAGCTTTGGAACAGGGAGGGAGACCCAGTACTTC. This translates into CASSFGTGRETQYF. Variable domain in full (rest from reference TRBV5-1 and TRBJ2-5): KAGVTQTPRYLIKTRGQQVTLSCSPISGHRSVSWYQQTPGQGLQFLFEYFSETQRNKGNFPGRFSGRQFSNSRSEMNVSTLELGDSALYLCASSFGTGRETQYFGPGTRLLVL.

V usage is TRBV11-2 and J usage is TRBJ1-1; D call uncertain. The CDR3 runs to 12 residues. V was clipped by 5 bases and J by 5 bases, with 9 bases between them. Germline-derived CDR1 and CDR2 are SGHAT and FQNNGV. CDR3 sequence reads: CASSHKLTEAFF. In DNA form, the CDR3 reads TGTGCCAGCAGCCATAAACTTACTGAAGCTTTCTTT.

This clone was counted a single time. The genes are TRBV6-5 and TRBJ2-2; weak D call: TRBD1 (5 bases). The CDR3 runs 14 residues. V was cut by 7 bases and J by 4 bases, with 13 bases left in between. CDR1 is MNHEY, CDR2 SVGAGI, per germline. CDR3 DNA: TGTGCCAGCAACCAACAGGCCTTCACCGGGGAGCTGTTTTTT. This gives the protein CASNQQAFTGELFF.

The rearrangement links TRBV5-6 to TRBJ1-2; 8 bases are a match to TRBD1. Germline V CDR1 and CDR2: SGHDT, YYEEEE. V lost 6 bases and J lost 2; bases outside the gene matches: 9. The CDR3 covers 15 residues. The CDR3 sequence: CASTRDRIGNYGYTF. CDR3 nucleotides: TGTGCCAGCACCCGGGACAGGATTGGGAACTATGGCTACACCTTC.

The CDR3 here is CASSQDRHNSPLHF. As DNA, the CDR3 is TGTGCCAGCAGCCAAGATCGGCATAATTCACCCCTCCACTTT. The chain links TRBV14 to TRBJ1-6, with D unclear. CDR1 is SGHDN and CDR2 is FVKESK in the germline V gene. The V end lost 0 bases, the J end lost 5 bases, and 5 bases lay between the germline ends. The CDR3 is 14 residues long.

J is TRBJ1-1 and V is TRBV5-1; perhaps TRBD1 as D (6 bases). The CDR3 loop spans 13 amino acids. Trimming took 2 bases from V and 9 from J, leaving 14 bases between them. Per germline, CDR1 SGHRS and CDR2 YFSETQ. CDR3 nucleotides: TGCGCCAGCAGCTTAACGACAGGATCACAAGCTTTCTTT. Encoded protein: CASSLTTGSQAFF. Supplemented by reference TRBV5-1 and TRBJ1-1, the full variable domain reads KAGVTQTPRYLIKTRGQQVTLSCSPISGHRSVSWYQQTPGQGLQFLFEYFSETQRNKGNFPGRFSGRQFSNSRSEMNVSTLELGDSALYLCASSLTTGSQAFFGQGTRLTVV.

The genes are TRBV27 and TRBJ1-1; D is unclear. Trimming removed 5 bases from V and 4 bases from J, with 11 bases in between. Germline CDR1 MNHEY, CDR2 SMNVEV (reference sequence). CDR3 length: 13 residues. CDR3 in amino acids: CASSPSVGTEAFF. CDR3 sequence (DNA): TGTGCCAGCAGTCCCTCTGTAGGCACTGAAGCTTTCTTT.

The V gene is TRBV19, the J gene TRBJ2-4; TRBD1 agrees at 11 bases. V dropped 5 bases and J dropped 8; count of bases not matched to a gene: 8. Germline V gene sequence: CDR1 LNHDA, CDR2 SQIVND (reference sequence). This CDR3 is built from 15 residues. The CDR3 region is CASSWGQGEGDIQYF. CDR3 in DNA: TGTGCCAGTAGTTGGGGACAGGGGGAGGGAGACATTCAGTACTTC.

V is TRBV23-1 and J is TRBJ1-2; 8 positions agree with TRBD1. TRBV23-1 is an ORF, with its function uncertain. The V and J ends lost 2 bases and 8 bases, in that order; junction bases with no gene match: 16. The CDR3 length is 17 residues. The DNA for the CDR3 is TGCGCCAGCAGTCAACCTGACAGGGGTGGATTATTCGAGGGCTACACCTTC. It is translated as CASSQPDRGGLFEGYTF.